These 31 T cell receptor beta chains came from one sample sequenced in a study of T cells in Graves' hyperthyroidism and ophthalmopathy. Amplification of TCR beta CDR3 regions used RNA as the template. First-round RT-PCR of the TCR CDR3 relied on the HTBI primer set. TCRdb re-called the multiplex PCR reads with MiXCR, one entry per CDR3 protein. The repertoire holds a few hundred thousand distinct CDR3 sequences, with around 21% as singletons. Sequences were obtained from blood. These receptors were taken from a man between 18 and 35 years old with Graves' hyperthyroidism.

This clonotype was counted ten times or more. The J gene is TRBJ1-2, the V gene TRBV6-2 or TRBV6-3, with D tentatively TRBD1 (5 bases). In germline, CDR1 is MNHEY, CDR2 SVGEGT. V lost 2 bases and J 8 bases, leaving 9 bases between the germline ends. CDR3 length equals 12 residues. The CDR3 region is CASSYRRGGYTF. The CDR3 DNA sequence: TGTGCCAGCAGTTACCGACGGGGCGGCTACACCTTC.

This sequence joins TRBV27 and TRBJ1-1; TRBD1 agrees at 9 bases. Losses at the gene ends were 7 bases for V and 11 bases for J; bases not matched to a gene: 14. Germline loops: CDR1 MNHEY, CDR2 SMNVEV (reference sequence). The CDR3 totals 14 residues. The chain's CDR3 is CASTRTGGEGVAFF. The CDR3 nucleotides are TGTGCCAGCACTCGAACAGGGGGCGAAGGTGTGGCTTTCTTT.

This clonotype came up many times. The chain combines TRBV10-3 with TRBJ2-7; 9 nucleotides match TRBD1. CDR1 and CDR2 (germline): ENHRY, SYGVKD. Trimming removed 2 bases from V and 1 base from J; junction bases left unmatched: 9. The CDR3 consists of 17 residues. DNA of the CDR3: TGTGCCATCAGTGAGGACAGGGGGGCGACTGTATCCTACGAGCAGTACTTC. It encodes CAISEDRGATVSYEQYF.

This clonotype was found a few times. The CDR3, as DNA: TGTGCCAGCAGTCCCGGCATGGCAGGGGGCTCGTATGGCTACACCTTC. It codes for CASSPGMAGGSYGYTF. This chain joins TRBV12-3 or TRBV12-4 and TRBJ1-2; 8 nucleotides align to TRBD1. The junction had 13 bases not matched to a gene; V was cut back by 5 bases and J by 5 bases. This CDR3 contains 16 residues.

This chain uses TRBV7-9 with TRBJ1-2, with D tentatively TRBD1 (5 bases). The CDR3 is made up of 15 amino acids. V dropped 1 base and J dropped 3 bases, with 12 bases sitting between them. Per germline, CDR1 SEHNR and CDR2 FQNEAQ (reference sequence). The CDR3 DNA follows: TGTGCCAGCAGCTTAGTATCCCGGGGGGACTATGGCTACACCTTC. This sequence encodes CASSLVSRGDYGYTF.

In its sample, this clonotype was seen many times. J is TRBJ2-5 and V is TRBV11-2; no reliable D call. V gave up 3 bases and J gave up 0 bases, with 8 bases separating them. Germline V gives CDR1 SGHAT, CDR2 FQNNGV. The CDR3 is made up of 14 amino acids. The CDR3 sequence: CASSLEPYQETQYF. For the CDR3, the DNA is TGTGCCAGCAGCTTGGAACCGTACCAAGAGACCCAGTACTTC.

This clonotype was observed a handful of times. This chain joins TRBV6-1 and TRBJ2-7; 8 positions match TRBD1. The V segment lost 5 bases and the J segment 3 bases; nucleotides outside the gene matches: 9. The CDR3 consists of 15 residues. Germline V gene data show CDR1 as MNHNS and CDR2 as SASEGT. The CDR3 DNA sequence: TGTGCCAGCAGTATTATCGGACAGGGCAGCTACGAGCAGTACTTC. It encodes CASSIIGQGSYEQYF.

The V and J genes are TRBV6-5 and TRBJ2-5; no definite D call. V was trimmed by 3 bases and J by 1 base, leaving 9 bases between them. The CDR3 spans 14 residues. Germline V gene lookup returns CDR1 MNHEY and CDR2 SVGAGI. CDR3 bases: TGTGCCAGCAGTTATATCGGCTCCCAAGAGACCCAGTACTTC. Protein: CASSYIGSQETQYF.

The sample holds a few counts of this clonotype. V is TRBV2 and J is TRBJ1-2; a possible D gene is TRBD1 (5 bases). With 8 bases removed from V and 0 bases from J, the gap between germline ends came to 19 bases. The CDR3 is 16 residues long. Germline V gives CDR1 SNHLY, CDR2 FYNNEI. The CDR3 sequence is CASPRDGGAPNYGYTF. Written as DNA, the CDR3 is TGTGCCAGCCCGCGCGATGGCGGGGCCCCTAACTATGGCTACACCTTC.

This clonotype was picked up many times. CDR3 sequence: CASRWAGTQYF. For the CDR3, the DNA is TGTGCCAGCAGGTGGGCAGGGACCCAGTACTTC. The genes are TRBV27 and TRBJ2-5, with D uncertain. V was cut by 6 bases and J by 7 bases, with 9 bases left in between. The CDR3 sequence is 11 residues long. The germline gives CDR1 MNHEY, CDR2 SMNVEV (reference sequence).

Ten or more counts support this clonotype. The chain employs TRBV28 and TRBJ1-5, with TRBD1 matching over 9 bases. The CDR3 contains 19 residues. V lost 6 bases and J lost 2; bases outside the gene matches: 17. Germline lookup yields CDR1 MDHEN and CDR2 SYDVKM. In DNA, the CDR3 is TGTGCCAGCAGCCCTCATTCCCTTCTACAGGGGGCTGGCAATCAGCCCCAGCATTTT. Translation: CASSPHSLLQGAGNQPQHF.

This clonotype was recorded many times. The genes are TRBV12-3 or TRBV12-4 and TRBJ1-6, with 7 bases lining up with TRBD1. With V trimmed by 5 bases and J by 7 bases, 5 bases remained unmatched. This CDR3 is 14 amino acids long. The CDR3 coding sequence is TGTGCCAGCAGTCCGGGACAGTTAAATTCACCCCTCCACTTT. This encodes CASSPGQLNSPLHF.

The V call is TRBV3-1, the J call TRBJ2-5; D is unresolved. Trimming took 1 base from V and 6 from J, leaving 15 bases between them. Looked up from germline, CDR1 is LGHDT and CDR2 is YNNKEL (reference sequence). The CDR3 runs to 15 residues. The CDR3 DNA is TGTGCCAGCAGCCAAGGTAACAGCGCGATAAAGACCCAGTACTTC. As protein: CASSQGNSAIKTQYF.

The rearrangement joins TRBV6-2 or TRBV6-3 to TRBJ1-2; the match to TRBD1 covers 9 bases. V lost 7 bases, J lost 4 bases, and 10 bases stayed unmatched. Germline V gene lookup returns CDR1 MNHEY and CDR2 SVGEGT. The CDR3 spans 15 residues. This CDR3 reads CASNPQGATGYGYTF. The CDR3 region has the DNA TGTGCCAGCAATCCACAGGGGGCTACGGGCTATGGCTACACCTTC.

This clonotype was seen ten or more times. CDR3 sequence: CASRASGAYQETQYF. The DNA of the CDR3 is TGTGCCAGCAGGGCTAGCGGGGCCTATCAAGAGACCCAGTACTTC. This chain connects TRBV6-2 or TRBV6-3 to TRBJ2-5, with 9 bases identical to TRBD2. CDR1 MNHEY and CDR2 SVGEGT come from the germline V gene. The V gene end was trimmed by 6 bases and the J gene end by 2 bases; junction bases not matched to a gene: 7. This CDR3 is 15 amino acids long.

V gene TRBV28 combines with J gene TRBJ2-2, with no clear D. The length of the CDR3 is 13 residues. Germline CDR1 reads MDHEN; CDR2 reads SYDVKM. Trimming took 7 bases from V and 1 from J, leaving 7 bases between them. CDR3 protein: CASNDRNTGELFF. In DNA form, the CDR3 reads TGTGCCAGCAATGATCGGAACACCGGGGAGCTGTTTTTT.

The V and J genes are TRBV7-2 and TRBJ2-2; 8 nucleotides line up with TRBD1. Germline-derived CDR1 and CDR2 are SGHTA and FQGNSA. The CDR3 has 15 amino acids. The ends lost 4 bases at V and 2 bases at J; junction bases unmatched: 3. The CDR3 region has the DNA TGTGCCAGCAGCTGGACAGGGCCCAACACCGGGGAGCTGTTTTTT. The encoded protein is CASSWTGPNTGELFF.

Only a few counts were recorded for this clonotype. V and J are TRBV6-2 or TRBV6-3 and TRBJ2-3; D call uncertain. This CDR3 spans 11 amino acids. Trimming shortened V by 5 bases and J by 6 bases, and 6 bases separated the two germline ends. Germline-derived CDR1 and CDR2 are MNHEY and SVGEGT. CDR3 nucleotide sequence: TGTGCCAGCAGTAAAGAGGATACGCAGTATTTT. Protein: CASSKEDTQYF.

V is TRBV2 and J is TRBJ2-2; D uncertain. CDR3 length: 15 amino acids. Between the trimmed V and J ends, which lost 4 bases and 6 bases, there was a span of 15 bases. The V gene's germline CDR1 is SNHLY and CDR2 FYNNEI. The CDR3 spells CASSVWTSGPGELFF. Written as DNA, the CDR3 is TGTGCCAGCAGTGTTTGGACCTCGGGTCCCGGGGAGCTGTTTTTT.

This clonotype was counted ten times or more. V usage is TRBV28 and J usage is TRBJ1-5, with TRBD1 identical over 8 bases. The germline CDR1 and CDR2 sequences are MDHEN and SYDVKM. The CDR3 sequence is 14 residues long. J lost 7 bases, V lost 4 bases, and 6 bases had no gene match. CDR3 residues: CASSSGQGVQPQHF. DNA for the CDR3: TGTGCCAGCAGTTCCGGACAGGGTGTACAGCCCCAGCATTTT.

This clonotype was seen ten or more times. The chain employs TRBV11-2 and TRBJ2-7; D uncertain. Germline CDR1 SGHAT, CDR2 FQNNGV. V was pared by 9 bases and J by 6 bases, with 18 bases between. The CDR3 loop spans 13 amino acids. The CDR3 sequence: CASCPGLGLEQYF. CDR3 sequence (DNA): TGTGCCAGTTGCCCGGGTCTTGGGCTCGAGCAGTACTTC.

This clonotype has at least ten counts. CDR3 nucleotides: TGTGCCAGCAGTCCCCGGACACCTTATCAGCCCCAGCATTTT. It is translated as CASSPRTPYQPQHF. The chain joins TRBV12-3 or TRBV12-4 to TRBJ1-5, with a possible D match to TRBD1 (5 bases). Trimming took off 5 bases at V and 5 bases at J, with 13 bases between the two ends. This CDR3 is built from 14 residues.

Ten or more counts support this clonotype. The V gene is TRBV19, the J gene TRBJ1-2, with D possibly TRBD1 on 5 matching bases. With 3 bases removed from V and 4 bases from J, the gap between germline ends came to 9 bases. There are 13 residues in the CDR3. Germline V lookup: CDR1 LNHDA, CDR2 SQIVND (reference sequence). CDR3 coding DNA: TGTGCCAGTAGTATGGGGGATCCCTATGGCTACACCTTC. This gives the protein CASSMGDPYGYTF.

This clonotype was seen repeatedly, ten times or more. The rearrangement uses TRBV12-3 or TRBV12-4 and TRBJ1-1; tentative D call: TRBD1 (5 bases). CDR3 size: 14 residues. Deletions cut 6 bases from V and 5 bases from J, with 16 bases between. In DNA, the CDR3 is TGTGCCAGCAGAGGAGGAGCAGGGAGGACTGAAGCTTTCTTT. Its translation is CASRGGAGRTEAFF.

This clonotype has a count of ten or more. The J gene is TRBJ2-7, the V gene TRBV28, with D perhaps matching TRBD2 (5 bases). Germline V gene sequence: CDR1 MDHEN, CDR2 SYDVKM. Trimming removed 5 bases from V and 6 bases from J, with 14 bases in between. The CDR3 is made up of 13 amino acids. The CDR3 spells CASSPGVPPEQYF. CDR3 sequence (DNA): TGTGCCAGCAGTCCCGGGGTCCCTCCCGAGCAGTACTTC. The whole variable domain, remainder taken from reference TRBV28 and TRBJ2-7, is DVKVTQSSRYLVKRTGEKVFLECVQDMDHENMFWYRQDPGLGLRLIYFSYDVKMKEKGDIPEGYSVSREKKERFSLILESASTNQTSMYLCASSPGVPPEQYFGPGTRLTVT.

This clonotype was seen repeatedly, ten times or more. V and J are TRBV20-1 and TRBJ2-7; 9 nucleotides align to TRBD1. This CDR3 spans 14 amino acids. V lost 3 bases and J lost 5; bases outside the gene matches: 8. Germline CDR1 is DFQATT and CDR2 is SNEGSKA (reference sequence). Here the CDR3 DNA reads TGCAGTGCTAGGGCAGGACAGGGGCGGAACGAGCAGTACTTC. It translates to CSARAGQGRNEQYF.

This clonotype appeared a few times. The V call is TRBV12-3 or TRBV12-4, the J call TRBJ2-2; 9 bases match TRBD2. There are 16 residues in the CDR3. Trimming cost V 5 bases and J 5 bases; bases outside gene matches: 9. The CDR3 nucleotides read TGTGCCAGCAGTCCCATAGGGACTAGCCGAACCGGGGAGCTGTTTTTT. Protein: CASSPIGTSRTGELFF.

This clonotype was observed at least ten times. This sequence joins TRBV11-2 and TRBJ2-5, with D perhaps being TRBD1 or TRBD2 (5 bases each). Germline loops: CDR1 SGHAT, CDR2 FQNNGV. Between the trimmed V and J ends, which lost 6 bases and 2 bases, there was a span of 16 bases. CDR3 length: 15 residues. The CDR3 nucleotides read TGTGCCAGCAGTCGTCCGGGACGGAGGCAAGAGACCCAGTACTTC. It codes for CASSRPGRRQETQYF.

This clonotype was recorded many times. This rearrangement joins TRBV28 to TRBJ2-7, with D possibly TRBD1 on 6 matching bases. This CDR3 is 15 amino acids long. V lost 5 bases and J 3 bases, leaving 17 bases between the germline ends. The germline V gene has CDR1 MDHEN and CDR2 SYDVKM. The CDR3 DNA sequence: TGTGCCAGCAGTCCCACACACGGACAGTACTACGAGCAGTACTTC. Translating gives CASSPTHGQYYEQYF.

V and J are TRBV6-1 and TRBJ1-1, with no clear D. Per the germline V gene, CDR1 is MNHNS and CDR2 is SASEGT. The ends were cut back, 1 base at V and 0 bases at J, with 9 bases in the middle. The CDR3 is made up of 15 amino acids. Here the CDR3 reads CASSEELALNTEAFF. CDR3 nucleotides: TGTGCCAGCAGTGAAGAGCTGGCGTTGAACACTGAAGCTTTCTTT.

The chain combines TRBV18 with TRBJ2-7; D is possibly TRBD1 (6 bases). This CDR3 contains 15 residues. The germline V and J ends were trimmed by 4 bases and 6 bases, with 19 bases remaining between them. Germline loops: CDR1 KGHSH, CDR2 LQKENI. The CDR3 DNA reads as TGTGCCAGCTCACAACCGGGACACACTGACAGCGAGCAGTACTTC. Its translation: CASSQPGHTDSEQYF. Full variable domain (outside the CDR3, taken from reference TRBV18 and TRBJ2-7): NAGVMQNPRHLVRRRGQEARLRCSPMKGHSHVYWYRQLPEEGLKFMVYLQKENIIDESGMPKERFSAEFPKEGPSILRIQQVVRGDSAAYFCASSQPGHTDSEQYFGPGTRLTVT.